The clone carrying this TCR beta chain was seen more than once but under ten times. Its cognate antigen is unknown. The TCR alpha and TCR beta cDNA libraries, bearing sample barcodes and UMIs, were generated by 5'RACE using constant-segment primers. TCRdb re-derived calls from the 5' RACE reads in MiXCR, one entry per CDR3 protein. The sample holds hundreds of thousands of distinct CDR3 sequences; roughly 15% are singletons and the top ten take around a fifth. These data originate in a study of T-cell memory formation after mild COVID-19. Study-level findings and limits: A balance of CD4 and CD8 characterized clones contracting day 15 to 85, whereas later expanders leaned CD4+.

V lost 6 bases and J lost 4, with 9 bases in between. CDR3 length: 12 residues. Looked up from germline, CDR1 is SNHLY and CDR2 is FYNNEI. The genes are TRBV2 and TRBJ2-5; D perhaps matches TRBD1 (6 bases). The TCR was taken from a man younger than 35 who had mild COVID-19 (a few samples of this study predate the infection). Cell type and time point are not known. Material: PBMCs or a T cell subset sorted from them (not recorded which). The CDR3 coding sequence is TGTGCCAGCAGGGCGGACAGAGAGACCCAGTACTTC. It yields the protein CASRADRETQYF.